One T cell receptor beta chain is described in this entry. This record comes from a study of T cells in localized non-small cell lung cancer. Germline values: CDR1 MNHEY, CDR2 SVGAGI. The CDR3 runs to 13 residues. Trimming removed 2 bases from V and 0 bases from J, with 5 bases in between. Sequencing used immunoSEQ multiplex PCR; TCRdb keeps in-frame clones, though not all of them. The sample lists approximately 52,000 clones; about 80% were seen once. The chain uses TRBV6-5 and TRBJ2-7; D unclear. The sample consisted of peripheral blood, taken before any cancer treatment. This sequence originates from a man aged 35-75 years with stage I squamous cell lung carcinoma. CDR3 sequence reads: CASSYLRSYEQYF. The CDR3, as DNA: TGTGCCAGCAGTTACCTCCGCTCCTACGAGCAGTACTTC.